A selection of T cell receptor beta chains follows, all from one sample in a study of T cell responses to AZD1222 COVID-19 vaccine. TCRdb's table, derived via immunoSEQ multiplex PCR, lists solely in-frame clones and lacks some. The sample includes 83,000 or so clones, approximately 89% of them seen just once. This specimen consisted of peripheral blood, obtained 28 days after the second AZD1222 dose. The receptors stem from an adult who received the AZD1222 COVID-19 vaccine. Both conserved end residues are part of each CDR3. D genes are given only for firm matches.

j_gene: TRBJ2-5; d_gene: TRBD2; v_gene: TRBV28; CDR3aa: CASSPPGGSMVRTQYF; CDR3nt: TGTGCCAGCAGTCCACCCGGCGGGAGTATGGTACGGACCCAGTACTTC
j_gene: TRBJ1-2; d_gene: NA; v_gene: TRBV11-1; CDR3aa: CASSPSAGYGYTF; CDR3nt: TGTGCCAGCAGTCCCTCGGCGGGCTATGGCTACACCTTC
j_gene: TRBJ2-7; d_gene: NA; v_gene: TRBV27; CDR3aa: CASKLGLPGSYEQYF; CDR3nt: TGTGCCAGCAAACTGGGTCTACCCGGCTCCTACGAGCAGTACTTC
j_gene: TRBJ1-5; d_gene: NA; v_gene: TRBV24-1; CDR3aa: CATSDSGRQPQHF; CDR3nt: TGTGCCACCAGTGATTCAGGGAGACAGCCCCAGCATTTT
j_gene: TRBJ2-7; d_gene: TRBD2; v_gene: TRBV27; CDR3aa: CASSWAAGSGRASYEQYF; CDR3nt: TGTGCCAGCAGTTGGGCCGCCGGGAGCGGGAGGGCGTCCTACGAGCAGTACTTC
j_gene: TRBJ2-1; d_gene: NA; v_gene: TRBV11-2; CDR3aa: CASSSRLVSYNEQFF; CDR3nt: TGTGCCAGCAGCTCCCGCCTGGTCTCCTACAATGAGCAGTTCTTC
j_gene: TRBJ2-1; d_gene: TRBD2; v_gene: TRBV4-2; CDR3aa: CASSLAGGGAYNEQFF; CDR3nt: TGTGCCAGCAGCCTAGCGGGGGGAGGCGCCTACAATGAGCAGTTCTTC
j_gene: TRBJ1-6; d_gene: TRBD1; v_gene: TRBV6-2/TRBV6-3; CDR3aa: CASSRFGTGEDSPLHF; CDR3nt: TGTGCCAGCAGTCGCTTTGGGACAGGGGAAGATTCACCCCTCCACTTT
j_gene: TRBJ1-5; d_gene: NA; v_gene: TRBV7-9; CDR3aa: CASSLQGQYSNQPQHF; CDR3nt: TGTGCCAGCAGCTTACAAGGACAGTATAGCAATCAGCCCCAGCATTTT
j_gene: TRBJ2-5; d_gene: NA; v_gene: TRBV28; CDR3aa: CASTYTNVETQYF; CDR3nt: TGTGCCAGCACCTACACCAACGTAGAGACCCAGTACTTC
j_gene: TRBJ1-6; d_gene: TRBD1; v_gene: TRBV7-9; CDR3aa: CASSFDRGGRNSPLHF; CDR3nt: TGTGCCAGCAGCTTCGACAGGGGCGGGAGGAATTCACCCCTCCACTTT
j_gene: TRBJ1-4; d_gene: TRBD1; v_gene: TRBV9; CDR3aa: CASSSHPGQPNEKLFF; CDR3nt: TGTGCCAGCAGCTCGCATCCGGGACAGCCAAATGAAAAACTGTTTTTT
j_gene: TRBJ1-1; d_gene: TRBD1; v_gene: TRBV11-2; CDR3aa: CASSPGGDRATMNTEAFF; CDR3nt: TGTGCCAGCAGCCCGGGGGGGGACAGGGCTACTATGAACACTGAAGCTTTCTTT
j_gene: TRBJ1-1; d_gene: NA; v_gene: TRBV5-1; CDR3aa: CASSDTMNTEAFF; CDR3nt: TGCGCCAGCAGCGACACAATGAACACTGAAGCTTTCTTT
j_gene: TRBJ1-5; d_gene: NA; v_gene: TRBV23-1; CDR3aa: CASLTRTRIITGPNQPQHF; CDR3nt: TGCGCCAGCCTCACCCGGACACGCATCATTACGGGGCCCAATCAGCCCCAGCATTTT
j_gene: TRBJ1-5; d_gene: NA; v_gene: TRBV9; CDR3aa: CASSGGLGQGNNQPQHF; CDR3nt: TGTGCCAGCAGCGGGGGGCTGGGGCAGGGAAACAATCAGCCCCAGCATTTT
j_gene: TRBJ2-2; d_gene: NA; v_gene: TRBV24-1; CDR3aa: CATSDPKVLDGELFF; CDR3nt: TGTGCCACCAGTGATCCGAAAGTTCTTGACGGGGAGCTGTTTTTT